The rows below give T cell receptor beta chains drawn from one sample of a study of blood T cell repertoires in COVID-19. The repertoire was sequenced with immunoSEQ multiplex PCR; TCRdb's copy has only in-frame clones and lacks some. The table has 200,000 to 300,000 clones, around nine tenths seen once. Sequencing was performed on peripheral blood. The receptor set was obtained from a woman between 55 and 75 years old with COVID-19, enrolled during active disease. The CDR3 runs from the conserved cysteine through the conserved F or W. A D gene is named only where the DNA matches it firmly.

d_call	j_call	v_call	cdr3_nt	cdr3_aa
TRBD2	TRBJ2-1	TRBV5-1	TGCGCCAGCAGCTTGACTAGCGGGAGGGTCGATGAGCAGTTCTTC	CASSLTSGRVDEQFF
NA	TRBJ1-4	TRBV28	TGTGCCAGCAGTAGCCCCGGACAGCTAGTAATGAAAGGGCTGTTTTTT	CASSSPGQLVMKGLFF
TRBD2	TRBJ2-2	TRBV7-8	TGTGCCAGCAGCTTAACACTAGCGGGTTACACCGGGGAGCTGTTTTTT	CASSLTLAGYTGELFF
NA	TRBJ1-2	TRBV7-8	TGTGCCAGCAGCTACGACAGGCACTATGGCTACACCTTC	CASSYDRHYGYTF
TRBD1	TRBJ1-5	TRBV19	TGTGCCAGTAGTCCCCGCGGTGCAGGGGGGATCGGCAATCAGCCCCAGCATTTT	CASSPRGAGGIGNQPQHF
TRBD1	TRBJ2-1	TRBV19	TGTGCCAGTAGTATAGGAGGGGGCGATTTTTTCTACAATGAGCAGTTCTTC	CASSIGGGDFFYNEQFF
NA	TRBJ1-1	TRBV7-9	TGTGCCAGCAGCTCACTGGGGGGAAACCCTGAAGCTTTCTTT	CASSSLGGNPEAFF
NA	TRBJ2-2	TRBV7-3	TGTGCCAGCAGCTCCCTCAGTAACACCGGGGAGCTGTTTTTT	CASSSLSNTGELFF
NA	TRBJ1-1	TRBV5-1	TGCGCCAGCAGCTTGTTACAGCCAAACACTGAAGCTTTCTTT	CASSLLQPNTEAFF
TRBD1	TRBJ2-3	TRBV19	TGTGCCAGTAGTATGGACAGGGGCACAGATACGCAGTATTTT	CASSMDRGTDTQYF
NA	TRBJ2-7	TRBV11-1	TGTGCCAGCAGCTTATATGGGACACCGAGCTCCTACGAGCAGTACTTC	CASSLYGTPSSYEQYF
NA	TRBJ1-1	TRBV3-1/TRBV3-2	TGTGCCAGCAGCCAAGCTCGGGGCACTGAAGCTTTCTTT	CASSQARGTEAFF